This passage covers 28 T cell receptor beta chains from one sample sequenced in a study of blood T cell repertoires in COVID-19. This table comes from immunoSEQ multiplex PCR, and its TCRdb copy is limited to in-frame clones, with some not included. The repertoire has 300,000 to 450,000 clones, roughly 85% of them found once; the top ten carry roughly 3.4%. The sample comprised peripheral blood. The receptors come from a woman aged 18-29 years with acute or convalescent COVID-19.

The chain combines TRBV14 with TRBJ1-5, with D unclear. CDR1 is SGHDN, CDR2 FVKESK, per germline. This CDR3 is built from 15 residues. The germline V and J ends were trimmed by 4 bases and 3 bases, with 13 bases remaining between them. The CDR3 nucleotides are TGTGCCAGCAGCCCGAGGGCGGATACCAATCAGCCCCAGCATTTT. Translation: CASSPRADTNQPQHF.

The chain has TRBV7-9 and TRBJ1-2, with D hard to call. V dropped 1 base and J dropped 8 bases, with 8 bases sitting between them. There are 12 residues in the CDR3. Germline CDR1 reads SEHNR; CDR2 reads FQNEAQ (reference sequence). The DNA of the CDR3 is TGTGCCAGCAGCTTAGGAGGAGAGGGCTACACCTTC. It yields the protein CASSLGGEGYTF.

The DNA of the CDR3 is TGTGCCATCAGTGAGTCTCCCGGGACAGCCGGGGGAAAACTGTTTTTT. Amino acid sequence: CAISESPGTAGGKLFF. This sequence joins TRBV10-3 and TRBJ1-4; 7 bases are shared with TRBD1. The CDR3 runs 16 residues. V lost 0 bases and J lost 10; bases outside the gene matches: 11. CDR1 and CDR2 from the germline V gene are ENHRY and SYGVKD.

The V gene is TRBV19, the J gene TRBJ1-2, with D hard to call. V was trimmed by 5 bases and J by 1 base, leaving 17 bases between them. The CDR3 covers 16 residues. CDR1 and CDR2 from the germline V gene are LNHDA and SQIVND (reference sequence). CDR3 residues: CASSAITVNLNYGYTF. The CDR3, as DNA: TGTGCCAGTAGTGCAATCACAGTGAATCTTAACTATGGCTACACCTTC.

This clone was picked up one time. This chain links TRBV19 with TRBJ2-1; D may be TRBD2 (6 bases). Trimming removed 7 bases at V and 6 bases at J, with 13 bases between. Germline V gives CDR1 LNHDA, CDR2 SQIVND (reference sequence). The CDR3 runs 13 residues. As DNA, the CDR3 is TGTGCCAGTACCCACCGGGGAGGCAATGAGCAGTTCTTC. The encoded protein is CASTHRGGNEQFF.

This sequence joins TRBV2 and TRBJ1-4, with TRBD1 matching over 9 bases. The CDR3 is made up of 15 amino acids. V lost 6 bases to trimming and J lost 8 bases; unmatched junction nucleotides: 10. Germline values: CDR1 SNHLY, CDR2 FYNNEI. The CDR3 DNA reads TGTGCCAGCAGGGCCAATAGGGACAGGGTGGAAAAACTGTTTTTT. As protein: CASRANRDRVEKLFF.

This chain joins TRBV27 and TRBJ2-1; D is perhaps TRBD2 (6 bases). CDR3 size: 13 residues. Per the germline V gene, CDR1 is MNHEY and CDR2 is SMNVEV (reference sequence). Trimming removed 6 bases at V and 9 bases at J, with 15 bases between. The CDR3 protein is CASRPLGRGEQFF. DNA for the CDR3: TGTGCCAGCAGGCCTCTGGGGCGGGGTGAGCAGTTCTTC.

This clone was counted only a few times. The chain uses TRBV27 and TRBJ1-2; the D is unclear. Trimming stripped 2 bases from V and 3 bases from J, with 13 bases between. There are 15 residues in the CDR3. Germline CDR1 and CDR2: MNHEY and SMNVEV (reference sequence). In DNA form, the CDR3 reads TGTGCCAGCAGTTTAAACGGGGTCCCTGACTATGGCTACACCTTC. Its protein is CASSLNGVPDYGYTF.

V gene TRBV10-2 combines with J gene TRBJ2-6; D uncertain. Per germline, CDR1 WSHSY and CDR2 SAAADI. The V gene lost 2 bases and the J gene lost 0 bases, with 8 bases spanning the gap. The CDR3 has 16 amino acids. The DNA of the CDR3 is TGCGCCAGCAGTGAGGGTAGAGCCTCTGGGGCCAACGTCCTGACTTTC. Its protein is CASSEGRASGANVLTF.

The V gene is TRBV19, the J gene TRBJ1-6; D may be TRBD1 (5 bases). Germline V gene lookup returns CDR1 LNHDA and CDR2 SQIVND (reference sequence). This CDR3 spans 15 amino acids. The germline V and J ends were trimmed by 3 bases and 5 bases, with 11 bases remaining between them. The CDR3 loop is CASSIYDSNNSPLHF. The CDR3 DNA reads as TGTGCCAGTAGTATCTACGACAGTAATAATTCACCCCTCCACTTT.

The chain has TRBV28 and TRBJ1-1; D is perhaps TRBD1 (6 bases). The CDR3 extends over 16 amino acids. CDR1 and CDR2 from the germline V gene are MDHEN and SYDVKM. V lost 6 bases and J 1 base, leaving 18 bases between the germline ends. The CDR3 nucleotides are TGTGCCAGCAGCTCCCCCCTTCGACAGGAGAACACTGAAGCTTTCTTT. Translated: CASSSPLRQENTEAFF.

CDR3 in amino acids: CASSSFTGQGAKEYEQYF. The CDR3 bases are TGTGCCAGCAGTTCCTTTACGGGACAGGGGGCGAAGGAGTACGAGCAGTACTTC. This rearrangement joins TRBV28 to TRBJ2-7, with 12 bases matching TRBD1. The CDR3 is made up of 18 amino acids. Germline trimming cut 4 bases from V and 4 bases from J; bases unmatched to any gene: 14. The germline CDR1 and CDR2 sequences are MDHEN and SYDVKM.

The rearrangement joins TRBV28 to TRBJ2-1, with unresolved D. The germline gives CDR1 MDHEN, CDR2 SYDVKM. The CDR3 extends over 12 amino acids. V was clipped by 5 bases and J by 2 bases, with 4 bases between them. The CDR3: CASSPTYNEQFF. The CDR3, as DNA: TGTGCCAGCAGTCCCACCTACAATGAGCAGTTCTTC. Looking up the rest from reference TRBV28 and TRBJ2-1 gives the full variable domain: DVKVTQSSRYLVKRTGEKVFLECVQDMDHENMFWYRQDPGLGLRLIYFSYDVKMKEKGDIPEGYSVSREKKERFSLILESASTNQTSMYLCASSPTYNEQFFGPGTRLTVL.

This clone came up a few times. The chain employs TRBV6-5 and TRBJ1-6; a possible D gene is TRBD1 (6 bases). V shed 6 bases and J shed 7 bases, with 7 bases lying between them. The CDR3 has 12 residues. Germline V lookup: CDR1 MNHEY, CDR2 SVGAGI. In DNA form, the CDR3 reads TGTGCCAGCAGCGACAGGAATTCACCCCTCCACTTT. It translates to CASSDRNSPLHF.

V is TRBV5-4 and J is TRBJ2-1; D is unresolved. The CDR3 consists of 16 residues. From germline, CDR1 is SGHNT and CDR2 YYREEE (reference sequence). V dropped 3 bases and J dropped 2 bases, with 15 bases sitting between them. In DNA form, the CDR3 reads TGTGCCAGCAGCTGTACGCTGTGGAGCCCCTACAATGAGCAGTTCTTC. Encoded protein: CASSCTLWSPYNEQFF.

The V and J genes are TRBV11-2 and TRBJ1-4, with D unresolved. CDR1 is SGHAT and CDR2 is FQNNGV in the germline V gene. Trimming took off 0 bases at V and 13 bases at J, with 21 bases between the two ends. This CDR3 has 16 amino acids. The CDR3 DNA reads TGTGCCAGCAGCTTAGATTCTGGGAGTGTCCCTTTGGGACTGTTTTTT. It translates to CASSLDSGSVPLGLFF.

Here the CDR3 reads CASSLGLSSYEQYF. CDR3 DNA sequence: TGTGCCAGCTCACTCGGACTTAGCTCCTACGAGCAGTACTTC. The rearrangement uses TRBV18 and TRBJ2-7; possible D gene TRBD2, 5 bases. Trimming left V 4 bases short and J 0 bases short, with 10 bases between. The CDR3 is 14 residues long. The germline CDR1 and CDR2 sequences are KGHSH and LQKENI.

V is TRBV5-1 and J is TRBJ2-7; TRBD2 agrees at 14 bases. The CDR3 has 16 residues. Trimming took 4 bases from V and 1 from J; bases not matched to a gene: 4. Germline CDR1 and CDR2: SGHRS and YFSETQ. The CDR3 DNA reads as TGCGCCAGCAGCCGCGGGACTAGCGGGGGATCCTACGAGCAGTACTTC. Translation gives CASSRGTSGGSYEQYF.

This rearrangement joins TRBV9 to TRBJ1-1; D remains ambiguous. The V and J ends lost 2 bases and 3 bases respectively, with 8 bases between them. Germline-derived CDR1 and CDR2 are SGDLS and YYNGEE. The length of the CDR3 is 13 residues. CDR3 DNA: TGTGCCAGCAGCGTGGCCGGGGACACTGAAGCTTTCTTT. This sequence encodes CASSVAGDTEAFF. Full variable domain (rest looked up from reference TRBV9 and TRBJ1-1): DSGVTQTPKHLITATGQRVTLRCSPRSGDLSVYWYQQSLDQGLQFLIQYYNGEERAKGNILERFSAQQFPDLHSELNLSSLELGDSALYFCASSVAGDTEAFFGQGTRLTVV.

This clone showed up just once. The V call is TRBV7-9, the J call TRBJ1-2; D unclear. The germline V and J ends were trimmed by 2 bases and 3 bases, with 10 bases remaining between them. The CDR3 has 14 amino acids. Germline V gives CDR1 SEHNR, CDR2 FQNEAQ (reference sequence). The CDR3: CASSLSAGDYGYTF. CDR3 sequence (DNA): TGTGCCAGCAGCTTAAGTGCCGGGGACTATGGCTACACCTTC. Drawing the rest from reference TRBV7-9 and TRBJ1-2, the complete variable domain is DTGVSQNPRHKITKRGQNVTFRCDPISEHNRLYWYRQTLGQGPEFLTYFQNEAQLEKSRLLSDRFSAERPKGSFSTLEIQRTEQGDSAMYLCASSLSAGDYGYTFGSGTRLTVV.

The J gene is TRBJ2-2, the V gene TRBV6-5, with TRBD1 matching over 8 bases. Losses at the gene ends were 4 bases for V and 5 bases for J; bases not matched to a gene: 3. In germline, CDR1 is MNHEY, CDR2 SVGAGI. The CDR3 consists of 14 residues. The CDR3 region is CASSSDRGTGELFF. CDR3 DNA: TGTGCCAGCAGTTCCGACAGGGGAACCGGGGAGCTGTTTTTT.

This chain joins TRBV28 and TRBJ2-4, with TRBD2 matching over 10 bases. This CDR3 region has 15 residues. Per the germline V gene, CDR1 is MDHEN and CDR2 is SYDVKM. After removal of 7 bases from V and 4 bases from J, the junction contained 7 bases not matched to a gene. The CDR3 spells CASNSRTSGKNIQYF. The DNA for the CDR3 is TGTGCCAGCAATTCCCGGACTAGCGGAAAAAACATTCAGTACTTC.

The chain is built from TRBV7-8 and TRBJ2-7; the D gene is possibly TRBD1 (6 bases). The CDR3 is made up of 15 amino acids. Trimming took 1 base from V and 2 from J, leaving 12 bases between them. CDR1 is SGHVS and CDR2 is FQNEAQ in the germline V gene. CDR3 protein: CASSLGDRLTYEQYF. CDR3 DNA sequence: TGTGCCAGCAGCTTAGGTGACAGGCTTACCTACGAGCAGTACTTC.

This chain uses TRBV29-1 with TRBJ1-6; D is uncertain. V gave up 4 bases and J gave up 10 bases, with 11 bases separating them. CDR3 length: 12 amino acids. Germline V gene data show CDR1 as SQVTM and CDR2 as ANQGSEA. In DNA, the CDR3 is TGCAGCGTTGGGACGCGGGGATCACCCCTCCACTTT. It yields the protein CSVGTRGSPLHF.

The V gene is TRBV19, the J gene TRBJ2-1; TRBD1 matches at 7 bases. With 10 bases clipped from V and 4 bases from J, the junction kept 7 bases outside the gene matches. The CDR3 length is 13 residues. Germline assignment: CDR1 LNHDA and CDR2 SQIVND (reference sequence). The CDR3 DNA reads TGTGCCATAAGGGGACAGCGTTACAATGAGCAGTTCTTC. Encoded protein: CAIRGQRYNEQFF.

CDR3 coding DNA: TGTGCCAGCAGTTTATCGTCGGGAGAACGGACTGAAGCTTTCTTT. It encodes CASSLSSGERTEAFF. The genes are TRBV28 and TRBJ1-1, with no clear D. The CDR3 sequence is 15 residues long. CDR1 is MDHEN and CDR2 is SYDVKM in the germline V gene. The V and J ends lost 1 base and 5 bases respectively, with 14 bases between them.

As DNA, the CDR3 is TGTGCCAGCAGCTTAGCACAGGGGATAGGGGAGACCCAGTACTTC. It yields the protein CASSLAQGIGETQYF. V and J are TRBV11-2 and TRBJ2-5; 7 nucleotides align to TRBD1. Germline CDR1 reads SGHAT; CDR2 reads FQNNGV. Trimming cost V 1 base and J 5 bases; bases outside gene matches: 7. CDR3 size: 15 residues.

The chain couples TRBV5-6 to TRBJ2-7; tentatively, D is TRBD2 (6 bases). Per the germline V gene, CDR1 is SGHDT and CDR2 is YYEEEE. The CDR3 is 13 amino acids. V was cut by 2 bases and J by 1 base, with 7 bases left in between. The CDR3 DNA is TGTGCCAGCAGCTTTGGGAGGTCCTACGAGCAGTACTTC. Its translation: CASSFGRSYEQYF. Using reference TRBV5-6 and TRBJ2-7 for the parts outside the CDR3, the full variable domain is DAGVTQSPTHLIKTRGQQVTLRCSPKSGHDTVSWYQQALGQGPQFIFQYYEEEERQRGNFPDRFSGHQFPNYSSELNVNALLLGDSALYLCASSFGRSYEQYFGPGTRLTVT.